Shown below are 27 T cell receptor beta chains from a single sample sequenced in a study of T cells in Graves' hyperthyroidism and ophthalmopathy. There were TCR beta CDR3 regions amplified from RNA transcripts. When the TCR CDR3 underwent first-round RT-PCR, the HTBI primer set was used. In TCRdb, the multiplex PCR reads were re-called with MiXCR into one record per CDR3 protein. The sample has fewer than 400,000 distinct CDR3 sequences, more than 13% seen once. The specimen sequenced was blood. Every receptor here comes from a man in his forties or fifties with Graves' ophthalmopathy.

The chain employs TRBV6-1 and TRBJ2-3, with 12 bases matching TRBD2. J lost 1 base, V lost 8 bases, and 10 bases had no gene match. Germline-derived CDR1 and CDR2 are MNHNS and SASEGT. The CDR3 is 17 residues long. The CDR3 spells CASSRTSGNLGTDTQYF. In nucleotides, the CDR3 is TGTGCCAGCTCCCGGACTAGCGGGAACCTTGGCACAGATACGCAGTATTTT.

There are many counts of this clonotype. This chain links TRBV20-1 with TRBJ2-7, with 11 bases that match TRBD1. Germline values: CDR1 DFQATT, CDR2 SNEGSKA (reference sequence). The CDR3 has 12 residues. The V and J ends lost 7 bases and 5 bases, in that order; junction bases with no gene match: 4. This chain's CDR3 is CSEPGQGDEQYF. The CDR3 region has the DNA TGCAGTGAACCGGGACAGGGGGACGAGCAGTACTTC.

The chain employs TRBV19 and TRBJ1-5, with TRBD1 as a possible D gene (5 bases). The tail of the sequence fits TRBJ2-3 better, so the J call may be wrong. The V gene's germline CDR1 is LNHDA and CDR2 SQIVND (reference sequence). The CDR3 loop spans 13 amino acids. The CDR3 sequence: CASSQGNLPPQYF. Here the CDR3 DNA reads TGTGCCAGTAGTCAGGGCAACCTTCCGCCCCAGTATTTT.

This clonotype came up many times. The chain combines TRBV6-2 or TRBV6-3 with TRBJ2-1; TRBD1 matches at 8 bases. This CDR3 region has 13 residues. CDR1 is MNHEY, CDR2 SVGEGT, per germline. The J segment lost 7 bases and the V segment lost 6 bases, leaving 5 bases of the junction unmatched. Written as DNA, the CDR3 is TGTGCCAGCAGACGACAGGGGAGGAATGAGCAGTTCTTC. This codes for CASRRQGRNEQFF.

Comment on this clonotype: This could be a read error, since a much larger clone is one nucleotide away. V and J are TRBV6-5 and TRBJ2-6; D call uncertain. The V gene lost 3 bases and the J gene lost 0 bases, with 9 bases spanning the gap. The length of the CDR3 is 16 residues. Germline CDR1 MNHEY, CDR2 SVGAGI. CDR3 nucleotides: TGTGCCAGCAGTTATTTCCCAGGCTCTGGGGCCAACGTCCTGACTTTC. Protein: CASSYFPGSGANVLTF.

As to this clonotype: Possible read error: a much larger clone is one base away. The chain is built from TRBV20-1 and TRBJ1-2; D remains ambiguous. The V end was cut by 8 bases, the J end by 5 bases, with 15 bases between. CDR3 size: 12 residues. Germline V lookup: CDR1 DFQATT, CDR2 SNEGSKA (reference sequence). The CDR3 sequence is CSWVEAVYGYTF. CDR3 sequence (DNA): TGCAGTTGGGTTGAGGCGGTGTATGGCTACACCTTC.

The table lists this clonotype with many counts. This sequence joins TRBV20-1 and TRBJ1-1; TRBD1 agrees at 10 bases. Germline CDR1 reads DFQATT; CDR2 reads SNEGSKA (reference sequence). There are 13 residues in the CDR3. V was clipped by 8 bases and J by 8 bases; unmatched bases: 11. The CDR3 bases are TGCAGTAATACCGGGACAGGGGTAGGGGAAGCTTTCTTT. This encodes CSNTGTGVGEAFF.

The chain has TRBV15 and TRBJ2-2; D gene unclear. V was trimmed by 1 base and J by 4 bases, leaving 10 bases between them. The CDR3 loop spans 15 amino acids. Germline assignment: CDR1 LNHNV and CDR2 YYDKDF (reference sequence). As DNA, the CDR3 is TGTGCCACCAGCAGAGGGACCACCCGCACCGGGGAGCTGTTTTTT. This encodes CATSRGTTRTGELFF.

V and J are TRBV9 and TRBJ2-1, with TRBD2 identical over 8 bases. This CDR3 contains 13 residues. The V gene's germline CDR1 is SGDLS and CDR2 YYNGEE. V lost 3 bases and J lost 4; bases outside the gene matches: 0. DNA of the CDR3: TGTGCCAGCAGCGAGCGGGGGTACAATGAGCAGTTCTTC. This codes for CASSERGYNEQFF.

The sample holds many counts of this clonotype. CDR3 region: CSASQGETQYF. The CDR3 DNA reads TGCAGTGCTAGCCAGGGGGAGACCCAGTACTTC. The chain uses TRBV20-1 and TRBJ2-5; D may be TRBD1 (6 bases). The germline gives CDR1 DFQATT, CDR2 SNEGSKA (reference sequence). Trimming stripped 3 bases from V and 5 bases from J, with 7 bases between. The CDR3 covers 11 residues.

This clonotype appeared many times. The J gene is TRBJ1-2, the V gene TRBV3-1; TRBD1 aligns across 11 bases. CDR3 length: 18 residues. The junction had 14 bases not matched to a gene; V was cut back by 1 base and J by 7 bases. Germline values: CDR1 LGHDT, CDR2 YNNKEL (reference sequence). Written as DNA, the CDR3 is TGTGCCAGCAGCCAAGCGCTTCCTATTGGACAGGGGGCTTTTGGCTACACCTTC. It yields the protein CASSQALPIGQGAFGYTF.

The sample holds many counts of this clonotype. The chain has TRBV7-9 and TRBJ2-1, with 10 bases lining up with TRBD2. The V segment lost 7 bases and the J segment 4 bases; nucleotides outside the gene matches: 7. This CDR3 has 15 residues. Germline CDR1 reads SEHNR; CDR2 reads FQNEAQ (reference sequence). The CDR3 here is CASTRTSGVYNEQFF. The CDR3 region has the DNA TGTGCCAGCACCAGGACTAGCGGAGTTTACAATGAGCAGTTCTTC.

There are a few counts of this clonotype. This chain joins TRBV20-1 and TRBJ2-1; a weak D match, TRBD2 (6 bases). V lost 6 bases and J lost 2, with 17 bases in between. CDR1 and CDR2 from the germline V gene are DFQATT and SNEGSKA (reference sequence). The CDR3 totals 15 residues. The CDR3 nucleotides are TGCAGTGCCCCCCTAGTTAGCGGTACCTACAATGAGCAGTTCTTC. Its translation is CSAPLVSGTYNEQFF.

DNA for the CDR3: TGTGCCAGCACCGACGGGGGGGCTTCCTATAATTCACCCCTCCACTTT. Protein: CASTDGGASYNSPLHF. The genes are TRBV12-3 or TRBV12-4 and TRBJ1-6; D might be TRBD1 (6 bases). The CDR3 loop spans 16 amino acids. V was clipped by 7 bases and J by 1 base, with 14 bases between them.

This clonotype showed up just a few times. A read error may be the cause here, since a much bigger clone is one base away. This chain links TRBV20-1 with TRBJ1-1, with a possible D match to TRBD1 (5 bases). CDR3 length: 16 amino acids. Germline CDR1 reads DFQATT; CDR2 reads SNEGSKA (reference sequence). The CDR3 is CSARGRNRPGNTKAFF. CDR3 bases: TGCAGTGCTAGAGGAAGGAACAGGCCGGGGAACACTAAAGCTTTCTTT.

This clonotype was seen a handful of times. A read error may be the cause here, since a much bigger clone is one base away. The chain uses TRBV2 and TRBJ2-5; the D is unclear. V lost 8 bases and J 5 bases, leaving 15 bases between the germline ends. Germline V CDR1 and CDR2: SNHLY, FYNNEI. The CDR3 loop spans 13 amino acids. The CDR3 DNA reads TGTGCCAGCGGTGTGGCTAGTGAGGAGACCCAGTACTTC. It encodes CASGVASEETQYF.

This clonotype has a count of ten or more. The rearrangement uses TRBV7-9 and TRBJ2-7; 9 bases line up with TRBD2. Losses at the gene ends were 0 bases for V and 5 bases for J; bases not matched to a gene: 5. The CDR3 extends over 15 amino acids. Per the germline V gene, CDR1 is SEHNR and CDR2 is FQNEAQ (reference sequence). In DNA form, the CDR3 reads TGTGCCAGCAGCTTAGCTAGCGGGAGTATCCACGAGCAGTACTTC. This encodes CASSLASGSIHEQYF.

This clonotype was seen at least ten times. V gene TRBV9 combines with J gene TRBJ2-2; tentatively, D is TRBD2 (6 bases). Germline lookup yields CDR1 SGDLS and CDR2 YYNGEE. This CDR3 has 16 residues. Trimming cost V 4 bases and J 5 bases, with 18 bases left between them. CDR3 in amino acids: CASSPREGRLTGELFF. In DNA form, the CDR3 reads TGTGCCAGCAGCCCGCGGGAAGGGAGGTTGACCGGGGAGCTGTTTTTT. Supplemented by reference TRBV9 and TRBJ2-2, the full variable domain reads DSGVTQTPKHLITATGQRVTLRCSPRSGDLSVYWYQQSLDQGLQFLIQYYNGEERAKGNILERFSAQQFPDLHSELNLSSLELGDSALYFCASSPREGRLTGELFFGEGSRLTVL.

There are a few counts of this clonotype. J is TRBJ2-1 and V is TRBV20-1; unclear D gene. The CDR3 is 14 amino acids. V lost 2 bases and J lost 4, with 12 bases in between. Germline V gene lookup returns CDR1 DFQATT and CDR2 SNEGSKA (reference sequence). This CDR3 is CSARRARVYNEQFF. The CDR3 region has the DNA TGCAGTGCTAGACGGGCGAGAGTATACAATGAGCAGTTCTTC.

This clonotype was counted at least ten times. The genes are TRBV20-1 and TRBJ2-1; TRBD2 matches at 7 bases. The CDR3 is 14 residues long. V shed 1 base and J 5 bases; nucleotides not matched to a gene: 5. The V gene's germline CDR1 is DFQATT and CDR2 SNEGSKA (reference sequence). The CDR3 DNA reads TGCAGTGCTAGAGTCGACAGCGGGAACAATGAGCAGTTCTTC. It translates to CSARVDSGNNEQFF.

In its sample, this clonotype was seen many times. The chain links TRBV28 to TRBJ1-2; tentatively, D is TRBD1 (6 bases). V lost 2 bases and J 8 bases, leaving 15 bases between the germline ends. CDR3 length: 14 amino acids. Per the germline V gene, CDR1 is MDHEN and CDR2 is SYDVKM. The CDR3 region has the DNA TGTGCCAGCAGTTTAAGGGGGGTCGATCGAGGCTACACCTTC. It is translated as CASSLRGVDRGYTF.

This sequence joins TRBV19 and TRBJ2-1; 7 bases agree with TRBD2. The CDR3 consists of 12 residues. Germline values: CDR1 LNHDA, CDR2 SQIVND (reference sequence). The ends lost 3 bases at V and 8 bases at J; junction bases unmatched: 1. The CDR3 DNA is TGTGCCAGTAGTATTCTAGCGGATGAGCAGTTCTTC. This codes for CASSILADEQFF.

To note about this clonotype: This may stem from a read error, because a much larger clone lies one nucleotide away. The chain couples TRBV29-1 to TRBJ2-5; D could derive from TRBD1 or TRBD2 (5 bases each). The CDR3 is 14 residues long. V lost 6 bases and J 5 bases, leaving 19 bases between the germline ends. The germline V gene encodes CDR1 SQVTM and CDR2 ANQGSEA. The CDR3 DNA is TGCAGCGTCGCCGGACTGACAGACTGGGAGACCCAGTACTTC. As protein: CSVAGLTDWETQYF.

V gene TRBV20-1 combines with J gene TRBJ2-5; D possibly corresponds to TRBD2 (6 bases). Germline-derived CDR1 and CDR2 are DFQATT and SNEGSKA (reference sequence). This CDR3 spans 14 amino acids. V lost 1 base and J 5 bases, leaving 14 bases between the germline ends. The CDR3 sequence: CSARVGGVLETQYF. The CDR3 DNA is TGCAGTGCTAGAGTGGGGGGAGTTTTGGAGACCCAGTACTTC.

This clonotype showed up just a few times. Here the CDR3 DNA reads TGTGCCATCAGTGAGACAGTAGGCACAGATACGCAGTATTTT. As protein: CAISETVGTDTQYF. The V gene is TRBV10-3, the J gene TRBJ2-3, with no clear D. Trimming pared 2 bases from V and 1 base from J, leaving 7 bases between. Germline V gene lookup returns CDR1 ENHRY and CDR2 SYGVKD. The CDR3 runs 14 residues.

This clonotype has only a few counts. The chain joins TRBV11-2 to TRBJ2-7, with D unclear. Trimming pared 1 base from V and 3 bases from J, leaving 7 bases between. In germline, CDR1 is SGHAT, CDR2 FQNNGV. There are 13 residues in the CDR3. The CDR3 bases are TGTGCCAGCAGCTTAGTCCCCGTCTACGAGCAGTACTTC. Its protein product is CASSLVPVYEQYF.

This clonotype has just a few counts. The chain carries TRBV25-1 and TRBJ1-2; 7 positions match TRBD1. This CDR3 region has 13 residues. J lost 5 bases, V lost 9 bases, and 9 bases had no gene match. The germline CDR1 and CDR2 sequences are MGHDK and SYGVNS. CDR3 bases: TGTGCCAGTGTTTCTGGACAGGAGTATGGCTACACCTTC. This translates into CASVSGQEYGYTF.